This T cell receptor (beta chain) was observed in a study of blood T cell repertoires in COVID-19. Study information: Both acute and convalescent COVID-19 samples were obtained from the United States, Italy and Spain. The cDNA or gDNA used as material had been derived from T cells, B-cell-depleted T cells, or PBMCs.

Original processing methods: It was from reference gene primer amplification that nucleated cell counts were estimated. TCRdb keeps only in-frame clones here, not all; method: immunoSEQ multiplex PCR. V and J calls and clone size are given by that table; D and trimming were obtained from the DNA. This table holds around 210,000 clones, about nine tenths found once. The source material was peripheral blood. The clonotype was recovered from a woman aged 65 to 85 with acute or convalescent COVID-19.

CDR3 nucleotides: TGTGCCAGCAGTTTTCTACGCCAGCCCCAGCATTTT. Translated, it gives CASSFLRQPQHF. The J gene is TRBJ1-5, the V gene TRBV28; D uncertain. With 3 bases removed from V and 7 bases from J, the gap between germline ends came to 7 bases. The CDR3 consists of 12 residues. Germline CDR1 is MDHEN and CDR2 is SYDVKM.